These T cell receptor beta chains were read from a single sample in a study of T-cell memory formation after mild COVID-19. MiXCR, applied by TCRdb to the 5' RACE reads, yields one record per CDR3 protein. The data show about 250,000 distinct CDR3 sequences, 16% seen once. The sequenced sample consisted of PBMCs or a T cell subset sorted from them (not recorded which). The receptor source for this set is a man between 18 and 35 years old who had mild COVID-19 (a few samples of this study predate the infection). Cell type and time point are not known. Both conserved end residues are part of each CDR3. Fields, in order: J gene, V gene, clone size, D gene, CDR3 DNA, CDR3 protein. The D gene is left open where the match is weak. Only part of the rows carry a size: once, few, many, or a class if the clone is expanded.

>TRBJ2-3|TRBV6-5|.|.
TGTGCCAGCAGTTACTCGGGACTCAGCACAGATACGCAGTATTTT
CASSYSGLSTDTQYF
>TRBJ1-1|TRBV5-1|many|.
TGCGCCAGCAGGAGGACCTTGAACACTGAAGCTTTCTTT
CASRRTLNTEAFF
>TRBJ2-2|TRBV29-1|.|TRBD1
TGCAGCGCTGGGACAGGGAGCCGTGCCGGGGAGCTGTTTTTT
CSAGTGSRAGELFF
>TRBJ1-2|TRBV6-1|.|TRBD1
TGTGCCAGCAGCAGGGGGCTTTACGACTATGGCTACACCTTC
CASSRGLYDYGYTF
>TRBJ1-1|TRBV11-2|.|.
TGTGCCAGCAGCTTGGGAAACATGAACACTGAAGCTTTCTTT
CASSLGNMNTEAFF
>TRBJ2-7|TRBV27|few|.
TGTGCCAGGGGGCAGGTGCTCGGCGAGCAGTACTTC
CARGQVLGEQYF
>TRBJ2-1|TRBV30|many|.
TGTGCCTGGAGTGACTACTACAGTGAGCAGTTCTTC
CAWSDYYSEQFF
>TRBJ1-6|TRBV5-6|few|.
TGTGCCAGCAGCTACAAAGGGACAAGCTTTTCACCCCTCCACTTT
CASSYKGTSFSPLHF
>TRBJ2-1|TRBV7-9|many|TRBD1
TGTGCCAGCAGCTTGCCACGACAGGGCAGCTCCTACAATGAGCAGTTCTTC
CASSLPRQGSSYNEQFF
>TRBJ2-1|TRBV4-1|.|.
TGCGCCAGCAGCCAACCCCCCGGGAGCAGCGTCTACAATGAGCAGTTCTTC
CASSQPPGSSVYNEQFF
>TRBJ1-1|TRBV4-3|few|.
TGCGCCAGCAGCCAAGTATTCGGGGAAAGAGCTTTCTTT
CASSQVFGERAFF
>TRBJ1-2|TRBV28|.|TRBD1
TGTGCCAGCAGGGCCACAGGGGAGGGCTACACCTTC
CASRATGEGYTF
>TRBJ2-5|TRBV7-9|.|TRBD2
TGTGCCAGCAGCTTAGGTCCGGGACTAGCGGGAGACCAAGAGACCCAGTACTTC
CASSLGPGLAGDQETQYF
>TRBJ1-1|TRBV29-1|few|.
TGCAGCGTTGAACGACAGCACACTGAAGCTTTCTTT
CSVERQHTEAFF
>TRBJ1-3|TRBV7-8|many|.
TGTGCCAGCAGCTTAGCGCAGGGCGGGGGTGGTGGAAACACCATATATTTT
CASSLAQGGGGGNTIYF
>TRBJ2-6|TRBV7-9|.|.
TGTGCCAGCAGCTTGGTCCCTGGGGCCAACGTCCTGACTTTC
CASSLVPGANVLTF
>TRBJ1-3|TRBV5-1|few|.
TGCGCCAGCAGCTTGTCGTTCCGCACGGGAAACACCATATATTTT
CASSLSFRTGNTIYF
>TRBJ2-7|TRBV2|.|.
TGTGCCGGTGGGTTTTTAAGCGGAGAGCAGTACTTC
CAGGFLSGEQYF
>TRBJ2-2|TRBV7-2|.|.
TGTGCCAGCAGCAAAGACGGACCGAACACCGGGGAGCTGTTTTTT
CASSKDGPNTGELFF
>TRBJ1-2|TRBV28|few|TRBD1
TGTGCCAGCAGAACAGGGGGCGCAGGGGTCTATGGCTACACCTTC
CASRTGGAGVYGYTF
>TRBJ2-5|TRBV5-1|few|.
TGCGCCAGCAGCGCCACTAGTAAGGAGACCCAGTACTTC
CASSATSKETQYF
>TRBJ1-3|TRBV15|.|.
TGTGCCACCAGCAGAGATCCCGCAGGGACGGCGGGAAACACCATATATTTT
CATSRDPAGTAGNTIYF
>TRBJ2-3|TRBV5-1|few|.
TGCGCCAGCGAAGGGGATAGCTCAGATACGCAGTATTTT
CASEGDSSDTQYF
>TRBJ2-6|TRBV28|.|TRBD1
TGTGCCAGCACGGGACAGGGGATGATGGGGGCCAACGTCCTGACTTTC
CASTGQGMMGANVLTF
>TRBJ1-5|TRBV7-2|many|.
TGTGCCAGCAGCGCGTCTTCAGGGGTATATCAGCCCCAGCATTTT
CASSASSGVYQPQHF
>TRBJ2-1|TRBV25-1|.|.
TGTGCCAGCAGTGCGCCCTTGGCGGTACAGAATGAGCAGTTCTTC
CASSAPLAVQNEQFF
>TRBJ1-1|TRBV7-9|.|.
TGTGCCAGCAGCTTCGGGAATGAACCTTACACTGAAGCTTTCTTT
CASSFGNEPYTEAFF